Shown below are 23 T cell receptor beta chains from a single sample sequenced in a study of molecular identifiers for immune sequencing clone quantification. In TCRdb, the PCR reads were re-called with MiXCR into one record per CDR3 protein. The table shows about half a million distinct CDR3 sequences, with less than 30% occurring only once. The material sequenced was naive CD8+ T cells from blood, with Jurkat cell RNA spiked in. The subset: FACS-sorted CD8+CD4-CCR7+CD45RA+ naive T cells. The source of these receptors is a human donor in good health. Some libraries in this study had Jurkat cell RNA spiked in.

As regards this clonotype: Given a much more abundant clone one base away, this may be a read error. In DNA form, the CDR3 reads TGTACCAGCAGCGTAGGGTTAGGTGTAAACACCGGGGAGCTGTTTTTT. Translated, it gives CTSSVGLGVNTGELFF. The chain combines TRBV9 with TRBJ2-2; no firm D call. Germline CDR1 reads SGDLS; CDR2 reads YYNGEE. This CDR3 contains 16 residues.

This clonotype was counted many times. The chain couples TRBV15 to TRBJ1-1; tentative D call: TRBD1 (6 bases). The germline V and J ends were trimmed by 0 bases and 5 bases, with 16 bases remaining between them. This CDR3 is 16 amino acids long. Germline V lookup: CDR1 LNHNV, CDR2 YYDKDF (reference sequence). CDR3 residues: CATSRDRGRGRTEAFF. For the CDR3, the DNA is TGTGCCACCAGCAGAGATAGGGGCAGGGGAAGGACTGAAGCTTTCTTT.

A word on this clonotype: It may be a read error: a sequence one base away is much more abundant. The chain joins TRBV7-9 to TRBJ2-1; D is possibly TRBD2 (5 bases). Germline V lookup: CDR1 SEHNR, CDR2 FQNEAQ (reference sequence). The CDR3 runs to 12 residues. Trimming took 8 bases from V and 10 from J, leaving 15 bases between them. CDR3 sequence (DNA): TGTGCCAGCGGGAGCGCAGGAAGGGAGCAGTTCTTC. Its protein is CASGSAGREQFF.

As concerns this clonotype: Given a much more abundant clone one base away, this may be a read error. V usage is TRBV7-9 and J usage is TRBJ2-3; TRBD1 matches at 10 bases. The CDR3 loop spans 17 amino acids. Germline V gene data show CDR1 as SEHNR and CDR2 as FQNEAQ (reference sequence). CDR3 in DNA: TGTGCCGGCAGCGAGAGGACAGGGGGGCTTAGCACAGATACGCAGTATTTT. Translation: CAGSERTGGLSTDTQYF.

The chain has TRBV4-1 and TRBJ1-3; 11 bases match TRBD1. The V gene end was trimmed by 5 bases and the J gene end by 0 bases; junction bases not matched to a gene: 9. The CDR3 loop spans 18 amino acids. CDR1 MGHRA and CDR2 YSYEKL come from the germline V gene. The CDR3 loop reads CASSRAPGQGVSGNTIYF. The CDR3 nucleotides are TGCGCCAGCAGCAGAGCTCCGGGACAGGGGGTCTCTGGAAACACCATATATTTT.

This clonotype appeared a few times. V usage is TRBV7-6 and J usage is TRBJ2-6; D ambiguous. The CDR3 contains 17 residues. The V gene's germline CDR1 is SGHVS and CDR2 FNYEAQ. Trimming left V 1 base short and J 0 bases short, with 10 bases between. Written as DNA, the CDR3 is TGTGCCAGCAGCTTAGATTCGGCGGACTCTGGGGCCAACGTCCTGACTTTC. Translated, it gives CASSLDSADSGANVLTF.

This clonotype has ten or more counts. V gene TRBV5-1 combines with J gene TRBJ2-7, with TRBD2 matching over 9 bases. This CDR3 has 14 amino acids. CDR1 and CDR2 from the germline V gene are SGHRS and YFSETQ. J lost 5 bases, V lost 5 bases, and 8 bases had no gene match. CDR3: CASRLAGTHDEQYF. The CDR3 coding sequence is TGCGCCAGCAGGCTAGCGGGAACTCACGACGAGCAGTACTTC.

This clonotype appeared a few times. This chain connects TRBV6-5 to TRBJ2-7, with 13 bases identical to TRBD2. The CDR3 is made up of 18 amino acids. Germline loops: CDR1 MNHEY, CDR2 SVGAGI. V lost 0 bases to trimming and J lost 7 bases; unmatched junction nucleotides: 12. CDR3 sequence reads: CASSYSRTSGSRGGEQYF. The DNA for the CDR3 is TGTGCCAGCAGTTACTCAAGGACTAGCGGGAGCCGGGGGGGGGAGCAGTACTTC.

This clonotype was observed at least ten times. The chain is built from TRBV7-2 and TRBJ2-1; D not resolved. This CDR3 region has 15 residues. V was clipped by 5 bases and J by 5 bases, with 16 bases between them. Germline CDR1 and CDR2: SGHTA and FQGNSA. The CDR3 spells CASSPETYIHNEQFF. DNA for the CDR3: TGTGCCAGCAGCCCCGAGACTTATATTCACAATGAGCAGTTCTTC. Looking up the rest from reference TRBV7-2 and TRBJ2-1 gives the full variable domain: GAGVSQSPSNKVTEKGKDVELRCDPISGHTALYWYRQSLGQGLEFLIYFQGNSAPDKSGLPSDRFSAERTGGSVSTLTIQRTQQEDSAVYLCASSPETYIHNEQFFGPGTRLTVL.

Comments on this clonotype: Given a much more abundant clone one base away, this may be a read error. CDR3 amino acids: CASSKPASGSYAQYF. The CDR3 DNA follows: TGTGCCAGCAGCAAGCCGGCTAGCGGGAGCTACGCGCAGTACTTC. This chain joins TRBV14 and TRBJ2-7, with 10 positions matching TRBD2. This CDR3 region has 15 residues. Germline V gives CDR1 SGHDN, CDR2 FVKESK.

This clonotype has a handful of counts. The chain combines TRBV7-9 with TRBJ2-5; TRBD2 matches 13 bases. V dropped 5 bases and J dropped 1; count of bases not matched to a gene: 7. Per germline, CDR1 SEHNR and CDR2 FQNEAQ (reference sequence). The CDR3 has 17 residues. CDR3 coding DNA: TGTGCCAGCAGCCCAGGACTAGCGGGGGCGATCCAAGAGACCCAGTACTTC. Its protein is CASSPGLAGAIQETQYF.

The V call is TRBV23-1, the J call TRBJ1-5; 10 positions agree with TRBD1. TRBV23-1 belongs to the ORF category, with a function that is uncertain. The trim removed 3 bases at V and 2 bases at J, leaving 4 bases unmatched. This CDR3 comprises 16 residues. The chain's CDR3 is CASSQPTGGGNQPQHF. The CDR3 coding sequence is TGCGCCAGCAGTCAGCCGACAGGGGGCGGCAATCAGCCCCAGCATTTT.

This clonotype has only a few counts. CDR3 protein: CASSGTGGPYGELFF. The CDR3 DNA reads as TGCGCCAGCAGTGGGACAGGCGGCCCCTACGGGGAGCTGTTTTTT. The J gene is TRBJ2-2, the V gene TRBV4-3, with 8 bases that match TRBD1. In germline, CDR1 is LGHNA, CDR2 YSLEER. V dropped 6 bases and J dropped 7; count of bases not matched to a gene: 10. The CDR3 runs to 15 residues.

This clonotype occurred many times. The chain combines TRBV29-1 with TRBJ2-2; no definite D call. Trimming shortened V by 2 bases and J by 1 base, and 5 bases separated the two germline ends. The CDR3 totals 13 residues. CDR1 and CDR2 (germline): SQVTM, ANQGSEA. DNA for the CDR3: TGCAGCGTTGAAAAGGAGAACACCGGGGAGCTGTTTTTT. Residues: CSVEKENTGELFF.

This clonotype was counted between two and nine times. The genes are TRBV24-1 and TRBJ2-2; D remains ambiguous. The CDR3 consists of 14 residues. The V end was cut by 3 bases, the J end by 3 bases, with 7 bases between. CDR1 is KGHDR and CDR2 is SFDVKD in the germline V gene. The CDR3 spells CATSDPEHTGELFF. The DNA of the CDR3 is TGTGCCACCAGTGATCCTGAACACACCGGGGAGCTGTTTTTT.

This chain uses TRBV7-9 with TRBJ2-5; D possibly corresponds to TRBD1 (6 bases). V dropped 0 bases and J dropped 5 bases, with 13 bases sitting between them. CDR3 size: 15 residues. Germline V lookup: CDR1 SEHNR, CDR2 FQNEAQ (reference sequence). CDR3 coding DNA: TGTGCCAGCAGCTTAGCGGCGACAGGCGAGGAGACCCAGTACTTC. Its protein product is CASSLAATGEETQYF.

The sample holds a few counts of this clonotype. V gene TRBV4-3 combines with J gene TRBJ2-1; D is ambiguous. CDR1 and CDR2 from the germline V gene are LGHNA and YSLEER. Trimming took off 0 bases at V and 3 bases at J, with 21 bases between the two ends. The CDR3 covers 19 residues. The CDR3 sequence: CASSQDLRSYNQVYNEQFF. In DNA form, the CDR3 reads TGCGCCAGCAGCCAAGATCTCAGGTCCTACAACCAAGTCTACAATGAGCAGTTCTTC.

Comments on this clonotype: A single base separates this from a much larger clone, so it may be a read error. The chain is built from TRBV7-9 and TRBJ2-7, with a tentative D call TRBD2 (5 bases). The CDR3 is 15 residues long. Germline lookup yields CDR1 SEHNR and CDR2 FQNEAQ (reference sequence). Trimming left V 5 bases short and J 2 bases short, with 16 bases between. The CDR3 here is CASSPTPDYTYEQYF. The CDR3 coding sequence is TGTGCCAGCAGCCCGACACCCGACTACACCTACGAGCAGTACTTC.

This clonotype was observed a handful of times. The J gene is TRBJ2-3, the V gene TRBV6-2 or TRBV6-3; 9 bases align to TRBD2. The CDR3 is 17 amino acids. Germline trimming cut 2 bases from V and 5 bases from J; bases unmatched to any gene: 11. In germline, CDR1 is MNHEY, CDR2 SVGEGT. The CDR3 bases are TGTGCCAGCAGTTACACCACTAGCGGGCCTGAGCAAGATACGCAGTATTTT. Protein product: CASSYTTSGPEQDTQYF.

This clonotype was found many times. The chain is built from TRBV6-6 and TRBJ1-4; TRBD1 matches 7 bases. The CDR3 extends over 17 amino acids. Per the germline V gene, CDR1 is MNHNY and CDR2 is SVGAGI (reference sequence). V trimming: 2 bases; J trimming: 1 base; junction bases outside the gene matches: 7. For the CDR3, the DNA is TGTGCCAGCAGTTACCATCCAGGGGGGGAAACTAATGAAAAACTGTTTTTT. Translating gives CASSYHPGGETNEKLFF.

This chain uses TRBV7-9 with TRBJ1-2; no clear D. CDR1 is SEHNR and CDR2 is FQNEAQ in the germline V gene (reference sequence). With 3 bases removed from V and 3 bases from J, the gap between germline ends came to 8 bases. The CDR3 has 13 amino acids. This CDR3 reads CASSLHAHYGYTF. In DNA form, the CDR3 reads TGTGCCAGCAGCTTGCATGCACACTATGGCTACACCTTC. Supplemented by reference TRBV7-9 and TRBJ1-2, the full variable domain reads DTGVSQNPRHKITKRGQNVTFRCDPISEHNRLYWYRQTLGQGPEFLTYFQNEAQLEKSRLLSDRFSAERPKGSFSTLEIQRTEQGDSAMYLCASSLHAHYGYTFGSGTRLTVV.

The rearrangement links TRBV27 to TRBJ1-2, with D possibly matching TRBD1 (5 bases). Trimming shortened V by 5 bases and J by 4 bases, and 11 bases separated the two germline ends. The CDR3 is 13 amino acids. The germline gives CDR1 MNHEY, CDR2 SMNVEV (reference sequence). CDR3 bases: TGTGCCAGCAGTATCAGGGTTGGCTATGGCTACACCTTC. Its translation: CASSIRVGYGYTF.

This clonotype was counted between two and nine times. The chain recombines TRBV4-1 with TRBJ1-2; no clear D gene. V was pared by 0 bases and J by 8 bases, with 16 bases between. The CDR3 is 15 amino acids. Germline CDR1 is MGHRA and CDR2 is YSYEKL. Here the CDR3 DNA reads TGCGCCAGCAGCCAAGATCGAAGGCCGGAGTGGGGCTACACCTTC. This sequence encodes CASSQDRRPEWGYTF.